The present TCR beta chain was sequenced within a study of tumor and adjacent non-tumor tissue in lung cancer (dated by TCRdb to 2016 to 2019). With regard to the full study: The cohort included under 15 adenocarcinoma, 2 squamous cell carcinoma and 1 small cell lung cancer patients. For each patient, one tumor sample and one normal lung sample were taken, giving under 35 paired specimens that underwent TCRbeta CDR3 sequencing. A total of some 130,000,000 productive TCRbeta reads were generated by sequencing, corresponding to an average of about 4.17 million reads per sample. Bulk TCRbeta repertoires were compared between lung tumor tissue and matched distant non-tumor lung tissue obtained from approximately 15 lung cancer patients. The approximately 15 patients were aged roughly 30 to 85 years, included approximately ten men and 5 women, and had TNM stage I to III disease.

What the work shows at the level of the full study, not this receptor alone: Tumor tissue showed significantly greater TCR diversity (inverse Simpson) than normal lung tissue (approximately 400 vs 170, P = 0.0075, Mann-Whitney U test). Because peripheral blood was not sequenced, the blood TCRbeta repertoires of the lung cancer patients in the study went unexamined. Neither the sequencing platform nor unique molecular identifiers are mentioned in the methods. TCR diversity was significantly higher in younger patients, and greater tumor TCR diversity was associated with shorter overall survival and shorter disease-free survival. With only roughly 16 patients in the cohort, the authors noted that larger samples and more detailed clinical data are needed. A significantly larger cumulative share of the repertoire was made up by the top 100 clones in normal lung than in tumor tissue.

From the cysteine up to the phenylalanine, the CDR3 has a length of 16 residues. Only the CDR3 region is kept as DNA, spanning 48 bases read in frame from base 1. For CDR1 and CDR2, the germline V gene (reference sequence) lists DFQATT and SNEGSKA. The V end loses 0 bases and the J end loses 0 bases, and a stretch of 12 bases separates them. RNA was isolated from bulk unsorted tissue, and RNA quality was assessed with a NanoDrop ND-1000 and an Agilent 2100. Normal lung samples were distant non-tumor tissue taken more than 3 cm from the tumor edge. The donors were newly diagnosed lung cancer patients admitted for thoracic surgery in China from August to November 2014 who had not received prior chemotherapy. Anyone who had undergone radiotherapy or chemotherapy before, or who had another cancer at the same time, was left out of the study. Pieces of surgical tissue measuring about 1-2.1 cm3 were kept in RNAlater solution and stored at -80 degrees C until use.

This clonotype was counted a few times. This clone's antigen is unknown. No qualities accompany the bases; no much larger clone lies one base away. Libraries were prepared through multiplex PCR. TCRdb records Illumina HiSeq 2500 as the sequencer. Following protocols modified from ARM-PCR, the researchers constructed TCRbeta libraries through three rounds of nested PCR with primers (Table S4). PCR products of 200-500 bp were gel-excised and purified with the QIAquick gel extraction kit before sequencing. For the original study's pipeline: Reads were cleaned using Trimmomatic, were merged into complete CDR3 sequences using FLASH, and were assigned to V(D)J germline segments using MiTCR. Clonal diversity was computed as the inverse Simpson's index with VDJtools. In-frame sequences without a premature stop codon were defined as productive reads. Using fastp trimming at Q25 and MiXCR clonotype assembly, TCRdb reanalyzed the public sequencing data and kept in-frame beta chains. Merged by CDR3 protein, the rows form single entries marked with the most common genes and DNA. V and J calls and clone size were set by TCRdb, not the authors. Counted in this sample were tens of thousands of distinct CDR3 sequences; about 63% of them appeared once. Of the sample, 32% falls within the top ten clones.

The TCR was taken from an older man with non-small cell lung cancer. This chain is built from TRBV20-1 and TRBJ2-1; no D segment can be confidently identified. The sample consisted of distant non-tumor lung tissue. The CDR3 region has the sequence CSARDLAPSSYNEQFF. The DNA sequence follows: TGCAGTGCTAGAGATCTTGCCCCGAGCTCCTACAATGAGCAGTTCTTC.